This T cell receptor (beta chain) was sequenced during a study of CD8+CD57+ T cells in acquired aplastic anemia. Only patients with CD8+CD57+ cell expansion on flow cytometry were chosen for sequencing. TCR beta VDJ and CDR3 profiling used genomic DNA as template. TCRdb fed the reads into MiXCR, producing one record per CDR3 protein. Here the sample spans hundreds of thousands of distinct CDR3 sequences, roughly 45% being singletons. This clonotype was recorded only once. V was cut by 0 bases and J by 19 bases, with 16 bases left in between. The germline gives CDR1 SNHLY, CDR2 FYNNEI. The CDR3 totals 13 residues.

Sequencing input: sorted CD4+, CD8+, or CD8+CD57+ T cells (not recorded which) from PBMCs. The sequence came from a human donor with aplastic anemia. The V gene is TRBV2, the J gene TRBJ1-6; no firm D call. The CDR3 DNA reads TGTGCCAGCAGTGAAGCTCGGCGGGCACCTCTTCACTTT. This translates into CASSEARRAPLHF.